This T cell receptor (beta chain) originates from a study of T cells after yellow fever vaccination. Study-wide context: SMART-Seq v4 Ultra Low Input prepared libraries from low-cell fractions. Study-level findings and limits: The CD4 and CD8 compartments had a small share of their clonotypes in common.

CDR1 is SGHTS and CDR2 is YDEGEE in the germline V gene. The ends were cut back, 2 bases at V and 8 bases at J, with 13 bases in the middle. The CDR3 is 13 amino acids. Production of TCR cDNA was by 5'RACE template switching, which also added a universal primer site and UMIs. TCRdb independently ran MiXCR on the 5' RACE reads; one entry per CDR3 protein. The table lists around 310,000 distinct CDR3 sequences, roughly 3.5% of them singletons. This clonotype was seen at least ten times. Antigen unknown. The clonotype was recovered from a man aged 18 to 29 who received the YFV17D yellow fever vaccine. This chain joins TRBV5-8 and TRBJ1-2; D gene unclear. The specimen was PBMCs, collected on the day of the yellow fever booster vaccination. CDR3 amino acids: CASSFREPGGYTF. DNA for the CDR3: TGTGCCAGCAGCTTCCGGGAGCCCGGCGGCTACACCTTC.